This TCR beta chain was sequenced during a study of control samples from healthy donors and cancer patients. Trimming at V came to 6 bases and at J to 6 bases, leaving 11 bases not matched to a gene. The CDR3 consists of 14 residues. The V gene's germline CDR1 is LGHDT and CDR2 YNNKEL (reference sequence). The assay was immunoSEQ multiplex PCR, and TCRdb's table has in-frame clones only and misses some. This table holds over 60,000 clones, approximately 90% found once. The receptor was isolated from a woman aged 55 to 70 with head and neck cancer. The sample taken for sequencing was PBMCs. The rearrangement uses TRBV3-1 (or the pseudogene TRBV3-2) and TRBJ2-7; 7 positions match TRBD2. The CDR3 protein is CASRDKGLVGEQYF. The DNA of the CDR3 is TGTGCCAGCAGGGATAAAGGACTAGTTGGCGAGCAGTACTTC.